This TCR beta chain was profiled in a study of cytomegalovirus exposure and HLA in healthy donors. Findings of the study overall: It was reported that the classifier diagnosed cytomegalovirus status with high specificity and sensitivity in both the original and validation cohorts. A few chains tied to CMV proved CMV antigen-specific in vitro.

Trimming removed 6 bases from V and 5 bases from J; junction bases left unmatched: 11. The CDR3 spans 15 residues. Germline assignment: CDR1 SGHTA and CDR2 FQGNSA. Details on this clone: Its antigen is not known.

The repertoire was sequenced with immunoSEQ multiplex PCR; TCRdb's copy has only in-frame clones and lacks some. The repertoire has about 150,000 clones, 70% to 90% of them found once; the top ten carry around 20%. The receptor was isolated from a man aged 18 to 30 in good health and CMV-seropositive. Sequences were obtained from PBMCs. The V call is TRBV7-2, the J call TRBJ2-7; TRBD1 agrees at 9 bases. CDR3 sequence: CASSFSGTGSNEQYF. CDR3 nucleotide sequence: TGTGCCAGCAGTTTTTCCGGGACAGGGAGCAACGAGCAGTACTTC.